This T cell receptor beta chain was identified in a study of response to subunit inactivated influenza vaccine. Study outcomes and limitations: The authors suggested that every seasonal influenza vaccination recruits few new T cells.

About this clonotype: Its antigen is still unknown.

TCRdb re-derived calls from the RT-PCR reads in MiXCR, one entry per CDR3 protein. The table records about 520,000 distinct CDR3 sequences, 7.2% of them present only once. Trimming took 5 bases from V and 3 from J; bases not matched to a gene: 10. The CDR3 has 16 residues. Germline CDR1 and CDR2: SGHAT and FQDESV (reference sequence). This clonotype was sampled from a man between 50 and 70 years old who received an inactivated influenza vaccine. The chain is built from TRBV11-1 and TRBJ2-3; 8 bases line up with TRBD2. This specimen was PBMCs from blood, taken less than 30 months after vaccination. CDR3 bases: TGTGCCAGCAGCCATAGCAGCGGGAGTGGGACAGATACGCAGTATTTT. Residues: CASSHSSGSGTDTQYF. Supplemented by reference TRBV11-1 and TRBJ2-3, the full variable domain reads EAEVAQSPRYKITEKSQAVAFWCDPISGHATLYWYRQILGQGPELLVQFQDESVVDDSQLPKDRFSAERLKGVDSTLKIQPAELGDSAMYLCASSHSSGSGTDTQYFGPGTRLTVL.